This T cell receptor (beta chain) came from a study of early T cells in non-severe SARS-CoV-2 infection. Whole-study context: The sequenced material was bulk RNA from unsorted whole blood, and its chains were unpaired.

Researchers tagged individual cDNA molecules with unique molecular identifiers. MiXCR was run by TCRdb on the 5' RACE reads, yielding one entry per CDR3 protein. This sample yields tens of thousands of distinct CDR3 sequences, of which roughly 9.5% are seen a single time; 5.9% belongs to the top ten. The CDR3 has 16 amino acids. CDR1 and CDR2 from the germline V gene are SQVTM and ANQGSEA. V lost 3 bases, J lost 0 bases, and 5 bases stayed unmatched. This clonotype was observed many times. What it recognizes is unknown. General observations from the study: Missing private and CD4 specificities, VDJdb matching favored anti-spike CD8 responses.

The chain recombines TRBV29-1 with TRBJ2-4; TRBD1 matches at 10 bases. The sample was whole blood. This TCR was recovered from an adult who was a healthcare worker with PCR-confirmed SARS-CoV-2 infection or an uninfected control (not recorded which). In DNA, the CDR3 is TGCAGCGTTGACGGGGGACAGGGGACAGCCAAAAACATTCAGTACTTC. Its translation: CSVDGGQGTAKNIQYF.